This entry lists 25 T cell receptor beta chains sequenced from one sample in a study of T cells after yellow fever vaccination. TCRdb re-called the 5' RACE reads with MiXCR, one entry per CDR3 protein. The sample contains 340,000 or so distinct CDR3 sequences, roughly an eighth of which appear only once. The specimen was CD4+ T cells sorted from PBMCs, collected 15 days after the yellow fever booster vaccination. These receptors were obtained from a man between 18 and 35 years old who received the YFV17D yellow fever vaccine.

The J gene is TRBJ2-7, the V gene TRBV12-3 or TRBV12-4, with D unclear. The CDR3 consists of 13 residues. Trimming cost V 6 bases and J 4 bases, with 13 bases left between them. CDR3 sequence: CASSPDGPYEQYF. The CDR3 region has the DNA TGTGCCAGCAGCCCGGACGGGCCTTACGAGCAGTACTTC.

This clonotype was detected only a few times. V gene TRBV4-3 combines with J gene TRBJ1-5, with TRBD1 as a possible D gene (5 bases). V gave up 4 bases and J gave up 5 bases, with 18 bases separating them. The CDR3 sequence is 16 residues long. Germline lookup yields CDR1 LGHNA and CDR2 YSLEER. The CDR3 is CASSPDPTGPHQPQHF. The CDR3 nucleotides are TGCGCCAGCAGCCCGGACCCCACAGGCCCCCATCAGCCCCAGCATTTT.

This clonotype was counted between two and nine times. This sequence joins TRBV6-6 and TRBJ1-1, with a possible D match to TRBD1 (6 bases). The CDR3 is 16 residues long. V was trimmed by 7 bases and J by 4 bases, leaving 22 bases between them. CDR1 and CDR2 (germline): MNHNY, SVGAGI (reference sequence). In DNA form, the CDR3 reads TGTGCCAGCACCTATACGGGGGGCGGGATGCCCACTGAAGCTTTCTTT. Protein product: CASTYTGGGMPTEAFF.

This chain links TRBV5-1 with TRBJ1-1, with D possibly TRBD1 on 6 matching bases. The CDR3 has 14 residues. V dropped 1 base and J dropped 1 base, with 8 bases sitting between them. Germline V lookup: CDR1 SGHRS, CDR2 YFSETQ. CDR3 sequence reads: CASSLPGANTEAFF. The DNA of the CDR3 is TGCGCCAGCAGCTTGCCAGGGGCGAACACTGAAGCTTTCTTT.

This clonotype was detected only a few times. This CDR3 is CSARVLGGPYSDTQYF. The CDR3 DNA follows: TGCAGTGCTAGAGTGCTGGGGGGGCCGTACTCAGATACGCAGTATTTT. The V and J genes are TRBV20-1 and TRBJ2-3, with D maybe TRBD2 (7 bases). Per germline, CDR1 DFQATT and CDR2 SNEGSKA (reference sequence). V gave up 1 base and J gave up 4 bases, with 18 bases separating them. The CDR3 is 16 amino acids.

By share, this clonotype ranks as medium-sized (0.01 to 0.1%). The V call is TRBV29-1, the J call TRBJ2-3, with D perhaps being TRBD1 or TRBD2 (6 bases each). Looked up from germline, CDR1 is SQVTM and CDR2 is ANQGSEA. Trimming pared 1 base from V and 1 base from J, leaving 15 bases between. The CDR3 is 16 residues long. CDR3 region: CSVEAGAGTRTDTQYF. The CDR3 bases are TGCAGCGTTGAAGCGGGGGCAGGAACCCGCACAGATACGCAGTATTTT.

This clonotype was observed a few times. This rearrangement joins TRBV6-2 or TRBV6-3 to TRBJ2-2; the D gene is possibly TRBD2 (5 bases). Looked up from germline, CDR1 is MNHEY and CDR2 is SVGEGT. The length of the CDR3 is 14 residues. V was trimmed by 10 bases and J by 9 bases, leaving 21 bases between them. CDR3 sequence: CAIHPGRPGRELFF. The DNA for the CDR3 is TGTGCCATCCACCCCGGACGGCCGGGAAGGGAGCTGTTTTTT.

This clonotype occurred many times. CDR3 sequence: CASSVGGEAAAGYNEQFF. As DNA, the CDR3 is TGTGCCAGCAGCGTAGGAGGAGAAGCGGCGGCGGGATACAATGAGCAGTTCTTC. V usage is TRBV9 and J usage is TRBJ2-1, with D tentatively TRBD2 (6 bases). The CDR3 is 18 amino acids. CDR1 is SGDLS and CDR2 is YYNGEE in the germline V gene. V was trimmed by 0 bases and J by 4 bases, leaving 20 bases between them.

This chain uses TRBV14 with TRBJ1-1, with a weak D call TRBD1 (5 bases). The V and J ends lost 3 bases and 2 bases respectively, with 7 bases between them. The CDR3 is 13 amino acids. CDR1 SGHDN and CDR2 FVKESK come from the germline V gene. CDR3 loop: CASSHQGNTEAFF. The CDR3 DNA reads TGTGCCAGCAGCCATCAGGGAAACACTGAAGCTTTCTTT.

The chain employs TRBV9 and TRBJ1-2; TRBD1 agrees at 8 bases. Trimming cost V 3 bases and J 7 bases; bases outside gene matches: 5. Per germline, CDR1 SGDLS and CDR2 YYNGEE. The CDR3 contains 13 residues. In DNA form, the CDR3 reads TGTGCCAGCAGCGCACAGGGGGATTCTGGCTACACCTTC. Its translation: CASSAQGDSGYTF.

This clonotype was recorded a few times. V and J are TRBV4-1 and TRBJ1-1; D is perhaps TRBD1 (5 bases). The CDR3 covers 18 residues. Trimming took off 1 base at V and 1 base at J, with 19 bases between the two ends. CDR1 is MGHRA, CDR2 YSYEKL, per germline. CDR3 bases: TGCGCCAGCAGCCAAGGAGGGGCGAGCGGCCGCAAGAACACTGAAGCTTTCTTT. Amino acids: CASSQGGASGRKNTEAFF.

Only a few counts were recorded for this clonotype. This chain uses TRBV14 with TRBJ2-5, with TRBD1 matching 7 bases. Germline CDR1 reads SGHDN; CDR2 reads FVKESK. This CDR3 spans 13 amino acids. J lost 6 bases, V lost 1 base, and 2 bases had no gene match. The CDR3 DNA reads TGTGCCAGCAGCCAAGCACAGGGGAAGACCCAGTACTTC. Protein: CASSQAQGKTQYF.

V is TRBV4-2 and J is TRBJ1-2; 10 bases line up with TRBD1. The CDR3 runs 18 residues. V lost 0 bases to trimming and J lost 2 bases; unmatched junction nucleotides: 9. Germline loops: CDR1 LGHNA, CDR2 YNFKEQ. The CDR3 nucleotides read TGTGCCAGCAGCCAAGATTTGGGACAGGGGAGCAAAAACTATGGCTACACCTTC. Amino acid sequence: CASSQDLGQGSKNYGYTF.

This CDR3 reads CSVGTGTGAGANVLTF. The CDR3 region has the DNA TGCAGCGTCGGGACAGGGACTGGAGCTGGGGCCAACGTCCTGACTTTC. The chain recombines TRBV29-1 with TRBJ2-6, with TRBD1 identical over 9 bases. CDR3 length equals 16 residues. The germline V gene encodes CDR1 SQVTM and CDR2 ANQGSEA. With 6 bases clipped from V and 2 bases from J, the junction kept 8 bases outside the gene matches.

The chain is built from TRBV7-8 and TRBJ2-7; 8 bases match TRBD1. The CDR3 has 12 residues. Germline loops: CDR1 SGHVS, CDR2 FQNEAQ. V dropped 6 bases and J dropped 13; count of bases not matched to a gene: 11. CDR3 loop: CASRGIWDRFYF. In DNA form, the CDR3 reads TGTGCCAGCAGGGGGATCTGGGACAGGTTTTACTTC.

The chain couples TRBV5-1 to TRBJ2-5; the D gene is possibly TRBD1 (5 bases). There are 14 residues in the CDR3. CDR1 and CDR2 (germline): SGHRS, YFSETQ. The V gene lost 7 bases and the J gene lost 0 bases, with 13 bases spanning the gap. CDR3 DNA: TGCGCCAGCGGGGCCTCAACAGACCAAGAGACCCAGTACTTC. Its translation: CASGASTDQETQYF.

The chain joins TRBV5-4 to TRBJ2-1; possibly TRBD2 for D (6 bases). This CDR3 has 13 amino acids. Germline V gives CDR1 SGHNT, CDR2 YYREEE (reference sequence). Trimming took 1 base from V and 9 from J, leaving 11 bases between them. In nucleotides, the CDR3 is TGTGCCAGCAGCTTGAGGGACTCTACTGAGCAGTTCTTC. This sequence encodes CASSLRDSTEQFF.

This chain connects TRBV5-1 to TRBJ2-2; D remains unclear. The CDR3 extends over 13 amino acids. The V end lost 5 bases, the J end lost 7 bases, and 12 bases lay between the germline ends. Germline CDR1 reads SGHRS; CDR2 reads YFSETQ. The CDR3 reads CASREPGVGELFF. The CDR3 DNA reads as TGCGCCAGCAGAGAACCGGGCGTCGGGGAGCTGTTTTTT.

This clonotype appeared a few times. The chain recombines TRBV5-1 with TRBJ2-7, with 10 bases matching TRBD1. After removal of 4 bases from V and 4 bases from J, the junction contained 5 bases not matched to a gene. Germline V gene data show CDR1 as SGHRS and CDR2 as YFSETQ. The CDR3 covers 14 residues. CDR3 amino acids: CASSGTGVRYEQYF. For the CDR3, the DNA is TGCGCCAGCAGCGGGACAGGGGTTAGGTACGAGCAGTACTTC.

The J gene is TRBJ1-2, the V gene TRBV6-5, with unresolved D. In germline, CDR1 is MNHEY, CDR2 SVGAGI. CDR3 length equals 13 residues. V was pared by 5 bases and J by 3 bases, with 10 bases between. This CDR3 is CASSPDGYYGYTF. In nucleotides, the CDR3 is TGTGCCAGCAGTCCGGACGGGTACTATGGCTACACCTTC.

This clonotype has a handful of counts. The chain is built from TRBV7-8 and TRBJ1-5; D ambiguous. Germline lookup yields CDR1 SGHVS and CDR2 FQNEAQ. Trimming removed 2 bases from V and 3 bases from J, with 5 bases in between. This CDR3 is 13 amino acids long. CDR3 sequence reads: CASSLIPNQPQHF. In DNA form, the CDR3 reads TGTGCCAGCAGCTTAATCCCCAATCAGCCCCAGCATTTT.

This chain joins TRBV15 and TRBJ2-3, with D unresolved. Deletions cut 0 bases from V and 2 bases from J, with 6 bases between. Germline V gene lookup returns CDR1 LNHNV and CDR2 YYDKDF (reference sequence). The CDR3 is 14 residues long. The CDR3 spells CATSRDGSTDTQYF. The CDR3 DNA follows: TGTGCCACCAGCAGAGACGGTTCCACAGATACGCAGTATTTT.

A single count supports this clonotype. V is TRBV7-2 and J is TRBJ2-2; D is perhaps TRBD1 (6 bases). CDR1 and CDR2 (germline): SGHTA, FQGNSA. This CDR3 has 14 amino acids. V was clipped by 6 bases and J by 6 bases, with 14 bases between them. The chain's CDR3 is CASRPQGTAGELFF. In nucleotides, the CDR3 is TGTGCCAGCAGGCCACAGGGTACCGCCGGGGAGCTGTTTTTT.

CDR3 in amino acids: CASSLQGFGYEQYF. CDR3 DNA: TGTGCCAGCAGCCTCCAGGGGTTCGGGTACGAGCAGTACTTC. The chain links TRBV3-1 to TRBJ2-7; D possibly corresponds to TRBD1 (6 bases). This CDR3 has 14 residues. Germline lookup yields CDR1 LGHDT and CDR2 YNNKEL (reference sequence). V dropped 4 bases and J dropped 4 bases, with 14 bases sitting between them.

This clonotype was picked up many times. The CDR3 loop reads CASSPGAGLGNEQFF. The CDR3 coding sequence is TGTGCCAGCAGCCCGGGTGCCGGGTTGGGGAATGAGCAGTTCTTC. This chain uses TRBV11-3 with TRBJ2-1; D is unclear. Germline V CDR1 and CDR2: SGHNT, YENEEA. V was pared by 5 bases and J by 7 bases, with 18 bases between. The CDR3 is made up of 15 amino acids.